This T cell receptor (beta chain) was documented in a study of OX40 agonist ivuxolimab in advanced cancers. Of note for this clone: Its antigen is not identified.

Sequencing was performed with immunoSEQ multiplex PCR; in TCRdb, only in-frame clones are kept and a portion is missing. The sample includes 55,000 to 75,000 clones, 84% of them seen just once. Study-wide findings and caveats: The study observed clonal expansion of CD4+ and CD8+ blood T cells by week 6 at 0.1 to 3.0 mg/kg.

V shed 1 base and J shed 4 bases, with 7 bases lying between them. The CDR3 covers 13 residues. Germline V lookup: CDR1 LNHNV, CDR2 YYDKDF (reference sequence). Autoimmune disease history or systemic immunosuppression was exclusionary. The chain carries TRBV15 and TRBJ1-1, with a tentative D call TRBD1 (6 bases). The TCR was taken from an adult with an advanced solid tumor such as melanoma, head and neck, liver or kidney cancer. The sample consisted of CD4+ or CD8+ T cells sorted from blood, taken in a trial of the OX40 agonist ivuxolimab. The CDR3 sequence: CATSRGTATEAFF. CDR3 coding DNA: TGTGCCACCAGCAGAGGGACAGCCACTGAAGCTTTCTTT.